The present entry profiles one T cell receptor (beta chain) with its context. This clone showed up just once. Its antigen is still unknown. Base qualities are not provided; no much larger clone lies one nucleotide away. These data are taken from a study of cytomegalovirus exposure and HLA in healthy donors (dated by TCRdb to the late 2010s). The study in broad terms: An earlier analysis of some 500 of the donors reported 250 to 350 Gb of sequence data and roughly 100 million unique TCR beta sequences from roughly 180 million T cells. Among approximately 370 genotyped donors of the cohort, an average of around 250,000 unique TCR beta nucleotide sequences was sequenced per donor, of which about 19% were non-productive. The study used immunosequencing to profile the T cell repertoires of some 600 subjects and linked those repertoires to cytomegalovirus serostatus. About 310 gigabases of sequencing data and some 85 million unique TCR sequences were included in an early release covering about 700 HLA-typed donors. Class I and class II HLA loci were covered by the typing at four-digit resolution. To decide whether each TCR beta V gene segment behaved as functional or pseudogenic, an earlier analysis of 587 of the donors relied on high-throughput TCR beta sequencing. Rather than using new phenotypic data, the later analysis identified candidate immune exposures from TCR beta sequences and from how often those sequences occurred across donors. A later genetic analysis used genome-wide SNP genotypes for about 65% of the 666 donors, treating that subset as a discovery cohort. Every discovery cohort repertoire had been produced on one sequencing platform. Because of strong linkage in the cohort, four to six DR-DQ haplotypes were treated as single units for association and clustering. The study aimed to test whether cataloging public T cell receptors could reveal signatures of past pathogen exposure. The number of donors typed differed by locus, with 629-630 for A, B, C, DRB1 and DQB1, roughly 520 for DQA1, about 610 for DPA1, and some 450 for DPB1. The study combined high-throughput TCR immunosequencing, statistical association of individual TCRs with disease status, and machine learning to predict cytomegalovirus infection status. Besides the first cohort of some 670 subjects, a separate validation cohort made up of 90 to 150 different subjects was used. Of the roughly 410 genotyped donors, 70% to 90% were placed in the genetic ancestry cluster associated with self-reported Caucasian donors. A later analysis re-analyzed previously published TCR beta repertoires from hundreds of donors and added high-resolution HLA genotyping to study TCR occurrence patterns. Donor age, sex, ethnicity and CMV serostatus were compiled together with the repertoire data. What the research found in general, with its limitations: In a later genetic analysis, fewer N-insertions in productive TCRs were reported among donors in an Asian-associated ancestry cluster than the approximately 710-donor mean. According to a later analysis, most CMV-associated TCR beta chains appeared to be HLA-restricted, and the HLA associations seemed to be driven largely by CMV exposure. The earlier analysis of 587 of the donors excluded 15 to 20 rarely observed V segments, including chromosome 9 orphons, because counts were too low. Strong co-occurrence of HLA alleles, especially DR and DQ, made assigning TCR associations to individual alleles difficult. The cohort was sequenced for TCR beta chains only, and without alpha or paired-chain data the features that could be detected were limited. CMV serostatus was the only immune exposure information available for the cohort. The classifier was reported to diagnose cytomegalovirus status with high specificity and sensitivity in both the original cohort and the validation cohort. Correlated functional status among segregating V segments might reflect linkage disequilibrium, but an unknown experimental factor could not be ruled out. According to a later analysis, TCR association rates differed among HLA loci, with DRB1 alleles showing the most associated TCRs and HLA-C alleles showing the fewest. An association between a missense DCLRE1C variant and V-gene and J-gene trimming of TCR beta chains was found in a later genetic analysis and replicated in an independent cohort. Roughly uniform sequencing depth across donors was assumed in presence/absence analyses, although this assumption may not hold. In an earlier analysis of about 600 of the donors, most TCR beta V segments appeared in productive rearrangements about 87% or about 30% of the time, broadly matching IMGT annotations. According to a later analysis, parvovirus B19, influenza, CMV and Epstein-Barr virus appeared linked to several top co-occurrence clusters. Because HLA typing was unavailable for some donors at each locus, only the typed subset was used in association tests. A group of highly shared sequence variants was considered likely to be a technical artifact of the sequencing pipeline. The study gave a list of under 200 TCR beta chains associated with cytomegalovirus. A later analysis associated some 17,000 TCR beta sequences with specific HLA alleles at a false discovery rate of 0.05. A further reported finding was that TCR beta sequences accurately predicted the HLA-A and HLA-B alleles for most subjects in the first cohort. Most TCR sequences were observed very rarely across donors, whereas some public TCRs were present in many individuals. In vitro tests confirmed that a few of the cytomegalovirus-associated TCR beta chains recognize cytomegalovirus antigens. Compared with equally common non-associated chains, HLA-associated TCR beta chains in a later analysis were more clonally expanded and had lower generation probabilities. It was suggested by the authors that the approach could potentially be generalized to other disease states and immunological phenotypes.

The library was produced with the immunoSEQ multiplex PCR assay. For the multiplex PCR, a mixture combining 60 forward primers for TCR Vbeta segments and 13 reverse primers for TCR Jbeta segments was used. Amplification of the CDR3 region of rearranged TCR beta genes was performed with a multiplex PCR assay on genomic DNA. Amplified TCR beta libraries were sequenced as 87-base-pair reads on the Illumina HiSeq System. For the original study's pipeline: In a later analysis, approximately 74 million unique TCR beta chains were counted across the 500 to 850 repertoires, and roughly 11 million of these chains were shared by at least two donors. Raw reads were error-corrected and collapsed into unique sequences with a nearest-neighbor algorithm that merged closely related sequences to remove PCR and sequencing errors. CDR3 sequences were aligned to IMGT reference sequences to assign V, D and J gene segments. For a sequence to be retained, a match of at least six nucleotides was required to both a V gene segment and a J gene segment. A rearrangement was called productive if the CDR3 had no stop codons and remained in frame with V and J, and every other rearrangement was called non-productive. Following IMGT convention, CDR3 was defined as the stretch from the second conserved V-encoded cysteine to the conserved J-encoded phenylalanine. Sequences without an unambiguous match to a single V gene segment were excluded from the earlier analysis of almost 600 of the donors. In an earlier analysis of approximately 590 of the donors, V segments were called functional above 56.7% productive rearrangements and were called segregating when the between-donor standard deviation exceeded 5%. A statistical classification framework was built to diagnose cytomegalovirus status from the catalog of TCR beta chain sequences. V and J gene assignment, in a later analysis, came from comparing TCR nucleotide sequences with IMGT/GENE-DB human TR gene sequences. In a later analysis, CDR3 sequences and most-parsimonious VDJ recombination scenarios were assigned using the TCRdist pipeline. In a later analysis, every TCR beta chain was defined by the combination of its CDR3 amino acid sequence and its V-gene family, and reads without a unique V-gene family were dropped. To address suspected cross-contamination and a sequencing artifact, a later analysis removed 550 to 750 highly shared, low-generation-probability nucleotide sequences. A later analysis calculated a clonal expansion index for each public chain from normalized within-repertoire ranks of inferred template counts. In a later analysis, generation probabilities were computed using a VDJ recombination model fitted to out-of-frame rearrangements, and the results were checked against IGoR. In a later analysis, TCR-TCR, TCR-HLA and TCR-CMV co-occurrence was scored with hypergeometric tests, and a repertoire-size bias correction was applied to TCR pairs. To estimate false discovery rates, a later analysis permuted the HLA or CMV assignments 20 times. In a later analysis, co-occurring TCRs were grouped using DBSCAN, and TCRdist sequence similarity was added for clustering within HLA-allele-positive subsets. Co-occurrence clustering excluded repertoires with fewer than 30,000 or more than 120,000 public chains, plus five with anomalous nucleotide sharing. TCRdb stores this immuneACCESS table with in-frame sequences only. Part of the clones is absent; in the studies checked, under half of the shortfall reflects unresolved V genes, and no reason is known for the rest. D and trimming were read from the DNA, whereas the V and J calls and clone size are those reported in that table. The sample has fewer than 150,000 clones on record, around three quarters of them singletons. 2.5% to 3.5% of the sample is held by the ten biggest clonotypes.

In total, around 600 healthy bone marrow donors made up the cohort. At the time of sampling, all cohort members were nominally healthy, though unrecorded immune exposures were likely present. The donor tested CMV seropositive, placing the donor among the 250 to 300 seropositive members of the cohort. Each donor provided a peripheral blood sample, and peripheral blood mononuclear cells were used for TCR beta sequencing. The Qiagen DNeasy Blood Extraction Kit was used to extract genomic DNA from the blood cell samples. Sequences were obtained from PBMCs. The clonotype comes from a woman aged 40-49 years in good health and CMV-seropositive.

The nucleotide sequence is TGTGCCTGGAGTGGACAGGGTTTTACCGGGGAGCTGTTTTTT. Its product reads: CAWSGQGFTGELFF. The sequence links TRBV30 to TRBJ2-2, and TRBD1 matches 7 of the central bases. CDR1 GTSNPN and CDR2 SVGIG were looked up in the germline V gene (reference sequence). Including cysteine and phenylalanine, the CDR3 has 14 amino acids. The DNA shown is the 42-base CDR3, in frame from base 1. V lost 1 base and J lost 5 bases, and the count of bases not matched to a germline gene is 4.